A selection of T cell receptor beta chains follows, all from one sample in a study of identical twins. TCRdb recomputed calls from the 5' RACE reads with MiXCR, one row per CDR3 protein. The sample consists of about 520,000 distinct CDR3 sequences, about 20% of them appearing once. The same specimen was also included in a second study, on T cells expressing NK-cell markers.

Sequenced sample: CD4+ T cells sorted from blood. The source of these receptors is a woman aged 18-30 years in good health. Each CDR3 is given with its conserved first and last residue. A D gene is named only where the DNA matches it firmly. Clone size, where shown, is once, few, many, or a class for clones that have expanded.

J: TRBJ2-4; V: TRBV6-5; size: few; D: TRBD2; DNA: TGTGCCAGCAGTTACTCGAGCCTAGCGGGAAAAGAAAACATTCAGTACTTC; CDR3: CASSYSSLAGKENIQYF
J: TRBJ2-7; V: TRBV5-6; size: few; D: NA; DNA: TGTGCCAGCAACGTTGGCAGGGAGCGCGACGAGCAGTACTTC; CDR3: CASNVGRERDEQYF
J: TRBJ2-5; V: TRBV20-1; size: few; D: TRBD2; DNA: TGCAGTGCTAGAGGACTAGCGGGGAACCAAGAGACCCAGTACTTC; CDR3: CSARGLAGNQETQYF
J: TRBJ1-4; V: TRBV7-9; size: NA; D: NA; DNA: TGTGCCAGCAGCATGGACCTCACAAATGAAAAACTGTTTTTT; CDR3: CASSMDLTNEKLFF
J: TRBJ2-3; V: TRBV4-3; size: NA; D: TRBD2; DNA: TGCGCCAGCAGCCAGTTAGCGGGAGGGCCAGTAGATACGCAGTATTTT; CDR3: CASSQLAGGPVDTQYF
J: TRBJ2-1; V: TRBV20-1; size: few; D: NA; DNA: TGCAGTGCTAGAGATGGTACTGATGAGCAGTTCTTC; CDR3: CSARDGTDEQFF
J: TRBJ2-1; V: TRBV4-3; size: NA; D: NA; DNA: TGCGCCAGCAGCCAAGGGCTGCGCGGGTCGTACAATGAGCAGTTCTTC; CDR3: CASSQGLRGSYNEQFF
J: TRBJ2-1; V: TRBV5-1; size: few; D: TRBD2; DNA: TGCGCCAGCAGCTTGGGGGCGGGGGACGGTAGTGAGCAGTTCTTC; CDR3: CASSLGAGDGSEQFF
J: TRBJ2-2; V: TRBV5-1; size: few; D: NA; DNA: TGCGCCAGCAGCATTACACAAGCGGACACCGGGGAGCTGTTTTTT; CDR3: CASSITQADTGELFF
J: TRBJ1-2; V: TRBV6-1; size: few; D: NA; DNA: TGTGCCAGCCGTGCCAGCCGCGGATCTAACTATGGCTACACCTTC; CDR3: CASRASRGSNYGYTF
J: TRBJ1-2; V: TRBV20-1; size: few; D: NA; DNA: TGCAGTGCTACCACTAACGCGGCTAACTATGGCTACACCTTC; CDR3: CSATTNAANYGYTF
J: TRBJ2-7; V: TRBV12-3/TRBV12-4; size: NA; D: NA; DNA: TGTGCCAGCAGAATACTACCGGGATCCCAATACCTCCGGCTCGAGCAGTACTTC; CDR3: CASRILPGSQYLRLEQYF
J: TRBJ2-7; V: TRBV20-1; size: few; D: NA; DNA: TGCAGTGCTAGTATGGACTACTCCTACGAGCAGTACTTC; CDR3: CSASMDYSYEQYF
J: TRBJ1-1; V: TRBV20-1; size: NA; D: NA; DNA: TGCAGTGCTAGAGTCGAAGGGCACAACACTGAAGCTTTCTTT; CDR3: CSARVEGHNTEAFF
J: TRBJ1-3; V: TRBV20-1; size: few; D: NA; DNA: TGCAGTGCTAGGGAGACCCGAAACACCATATATTTT; CDR3: CSARETRNTIYF
J: TRBJ2-5; V: TRBV4-3; size: few; D: TRBD2; DNA: TGCGCCAGCAGCCAAGAGATAGCGGGAGGCGTGGAGACCCAGTACTTC; CDR3: CASSQEIAGGVETQYF
J: TRBJ2-7; V: TRBV5-1; size: many; D: NA; DNA: TGCGCCAGCAGCTTGGCCCAAACAGGTAACGTGGACTACGAGCAGTACTTC; CDR3: CASSLAQTGNVDYEQYF
J: TRBJ2-5; V: TRBV6-1; size: NA; D: TRBD2; DNA: TGTGCCAGCAGTCCTGGGAGGCTAGCGGAGGAGATGACCCAGTACTTC; CDR3: CASSPGRLAEEMTQYF
J: TRBJ2-7; V: TRBV20-1; size: NA; D: TRBD2; DNA: TGCAGTGCTAACCGACTAGCGGGAACCTACGAGCAGTACTTC; CDR3: CSANRLAGTYEQYF
J: TRBJ2-1; V: TRBV4-1; size: NA; D: TRBD2; DNA: TGCGCCAGCAGCCCAGTCCTAACCGGGACTAGCGGGGGGCCTTACAATGAGCAGTTCTTC; CDR3: CASSPVLTGTSGGPYNEQFF
J: TRBJ2-3; V: TRBV13; size: many; D: TRBD1; DNA: TGTGCCAGCAGCGTGCGACAGGGGGCAGATACGCAGTATTTT; CDR3: CASSVRQGADTQYF
J: TRBJ2-7; V: TRBV7-9; size: few; D: NA; DNA: TGTGCCAGCAGCTTATCGACGGTCGAGCAGTACTTC; CDR3: CASSLSTVEQYF
J: TRBJ1-1; V: TRBV6-5; size: many; D: TRBD1; DNA: TGTGCCAGCAGTTACTCGACAGGGGACACTGAAGCTTTCTTT; CDR3: CASSYSTGDTEAFF
J: TRBJ2-7; V: TRBV7-9; size: few; D: TRBD2; DNA: TGTGCCAGCAGCTTGCTGCGGGAGGGCTCCTACGAGCAGTACTTC; CDR3: CASSLLREGSYEQYF
J: TRBJ1-1; V: TRBV12-3/TRBV12-4; size: NA; D: NA; DNA: TGTGCCAGCAGTTTGGCCCCGGGGAGGGGCACTGAAGCTTTCTTT; CDR3: CASSLAPGRGTEAFF
J: TRBJ2-7; V: TRBV10-3; size: few; D: NA; DNA: TGTGCCATCAGTGAGACCAAATACGAGCAGTACTTC; CDR3: CAISETKYEQYF
J: TRBJ1-5; V: TRBV11-2; size: few; D: NA; DNA: TGTGCCAGCAGCTTAGTTGGCGGTCAGCCCCAGCATTTT; CDR3: CASSLVGGQPQHF
J: TRBJ2-5; V: TRBV5-1; size: NA; D: NA; DNA: TGCGCCAGCAGCTTGAGTCAGGCTGAAGCGACCCAGTACTTC; CDR3: CASSLSQAEATQYF
J: TRBJ1-4; V: TRBV7-9; size: NA; D: NA; DNA: TGTGCCAGCAGCCCTTCCGGGGCCTTTAATGAAAAACTGTTTTTT; CDR3: CASSPSGAFNEKLFF
J: TRBJ2-1; V: TRBV7-2; size: NA; D: TRBD2; DNA: TGTGCCAGCAGCTTTAGCGGGTTCTCCTACAATGAGCAGTTCTTC; CDR3: CASSFSGFSYNEQFF
J: TRBJ2-1; V: TRBV20-1; size: few; D: NA; DNA: TGCAGTGCTAGTTTCCCAGGCGATGAGCAGTTCTTC; CDR3: CSASFPGDEQFF